This is a list of T cell receptor beta chains from one sample in a study of CD8+ T cells in alopecia areata. Sequencing was performed with immunoSEQ multiplex PCR; in TCRdb, only in-frame clones are kept and a portion is missing. The repertoire holds more than 90,000 clones, with around 50% as singletons. The sample was CD8+ T cells sorted from blood, taken at week 24, from a patient treated with tofacitinib. The receptors were gathered from a human donor with alopecia areata. Each CDR3 is given with its conserved first and last residue. The D gene is left open where the match is weak. Expanded clones get a size class; other rows say once, few or many, or leave the size out.

v_call	d_call	clone_size	j_call	cdr3_aa	cdr3_nt
TRBV4-2	NA	NA	TRBJ2-2	CASSYDSNTGELFF	TGTGCCAGCAGCTACGACAGCAACACCGGGGAGCTGTTTTTT
TRBV4-2	NA	NA	TRBJ2-3	CASSQDGAGATDTQYF	TGTGCCAGCAGCCAAGATGGCGCGGGCGCCACAGATACGCAGTATTTT
TRBV30	TRBD2	NA	TRBJ2-3	CAWKVAGGPDTQYF	TGTGCCTGGAAGGTAGCGGGGGGGCCAGATACGCAGTATTTT
TRBV29-1	TRBD1	few	TRBJ1-2	CSAKTGEKDGYTF	TGCAGCGCCAAGACAGGGGAAAAGGATGGCTACACCTTC
TRBV12-5	TRBD1	once	TRBJ1-5	CASGLEGQGADQPQHF	TGTGCTAGTGGTTTGGAAGGACAGGGGGCTGATCAGCCCCAGCATTTT
TRBV5-1	NA	NA	TRBJ2-7	CASSLASGVYEQYF	TGCGCCAGCAGCTTGGCTTCTGGAGTCTACGAGCAGTACTTC
TRBV7-9	NA	NA	TRBJ2-5	CASSGDINTQYF	TGTGCCAGCAGCGGGGACATCAATACCCAGTACTTC
TRBV13	TRBD1	NA	TRBJ1-2	CASSFRQGSYGYTF	TGTGCCAGCAGCTTCCGACAGGGCTCCTATGGCTACACCTTC
TRBV4-3	NA	NA	TRBJ1-6	CASSQHEWEADSPLHF	TGCGCCAGCAGCCAGCATGAGTGGGAGGCGGATTCACCCCTCCACTTT
TRBV6-6	TRBD1	NA	TRBJ2-7	CASSYSTGGHEQYF	TGTGCCAGCAGTTACTCTACAGGGGGCCACGAGCAGTACTTC
TRBV15	NA	NA	TRBJ2-1	CATSREGNEQFF	TGTGCCACCAGCAGAGAGGGGAATGAGCAGTTCTTC
TRBV5-1	TRBD1	NA	TRBJ2-7	CASSLPGQGYEQYF	TGCGCCAGCAGCTTGCCGGGACAGGGGTACGAGCAGTACTTC
TRBV25-1	NA	NA	TRBJ1-5	CASSDMVSNQPQHF	TGTGCCAGCAGTGATATGGTTAGCAATCAGCCCCAGCATTTT
TRBV27	TRBD2	NA	TRBJ2-7	CASSLERGGSYEQYF	TGTGCCAGCAGCTTAGAGCGGGGGGGGAGCTACGAGCAGTACTTC
TRBV14	NA	once	TRBJ1-2	CASSQGGARWGDYGYTF	TGTGCCAGCAGCCAAGGAGGGGCGCGGTGGGGAGACTATGGCTACACCTTC
TRBV29-1	TRBD1	NA	TRBJ1-2	CSVDTGQGMNYGYTF	TGCAGCGTTGACACCGGACAGGGAATGAACTATGGCTACACCTTC
TRBV4-1	NA	once	TRBJ2-5	CASSQGQGEGETQYF	TGCGCCAGCAGCCAAGGCCAGGGTGAGGGGGAGACCCAGTACTTC
TRBV12-5	NA	NA	TRBJ2-7	CASMRTYEQYF	TGTGCTAGTATGCGCACCTACGAGCAGTACTTC
TRBV10-3	NA	NA	TRBJ2-7	CAIGGSYEQYF	TGTGCCATCGGGGGAAGCTACGAGCAGTACTTC
TRBV30	NA	NA	TRBJ1-1	CAWSWTEKAFF	TGTGCCTGGAGTTGGACTGAAAAAGCTTTCTTT
TRBV4-2	NA	NA	TRBJ2-7	CASSSHSTYEQYF	TGTGCCAGCAGCTCCCACTCTACCTACGAGCAGTACTTC
TRBV15	NA	NA	TRBJ2-3	CATSSPMIGATSTDTQYF	TGTGCCACCAGCAGCCCCATGATCGGCGCTACTAGCACAGATACGCAGTATTTT
TRBV9	NA	NA	TRBJ2-2	CASSAQGAGELFF	TGTGCCAGCAGCGCCCAAGGGGCAGGGGAGCTGTTTTTT
TRBV19	NA	NA	TRBJ2-5	CASSTPSEPQETQYF	TGTGCCAGTAGTACCCCGTCAGAACCCCAAGAGACCCAGTACTTC
TRBV5-4	NA	few	TRBJ2-2	CASSPILAGELFF	TGTGCCAGCAGCCCCATCCTAGCCGGGGAGCTGTTTTTT
TRBV30	NA	few	TRBJ1-2	CAWSVGGIYGYTF	TGTGCCTGGAGTGTTGGGGGGATCTATGGCTACACCTTC
TRBV9	NA	NA	TRBJ2-5	CASSVVGTLRETQYF	TGTGCCAGCAGCGTAGTTGGGACGCTGAGGGAGACCCAGTACTTC
TRBV27	TRBD2	NA	TRBJ2-4	CASSPTSGGRIQYF	TGTGCCAGCAGTCCGACTAGCGGGGGGAGGATTCAGTACTTC
TRBV2	TRBD1	NA	TRBJ1-5	CASQTGFNQPQHF	TGTGCCAGCCAGACAGGGTTCAATCAGCCCCAGCATTTT
TRBV7-3	NA	NA	TRBJ1-5	CASSLARNQPQHF	TGTGCCAGCAGCTTAGCCCGGAATCAGCCCCAGCATTTT
TRBV29-1	NA	few	TRBJ2-1	CSVPRVSYNEQFF	TGCAGCGTCCCCAGGGTCTCCTACAATGAGCAGTTCTTC
TRBV5-6	NA	NA	TRBJ1-1	CASSLGSLHTEAFF	TGTGCCAGCAGCTTGGGCTCGTTGCACACTGAAGCTTTCTTT